This passage covers 19 T cell receptor beta chains from one sample sequenced in a study of CD8 T cells in Susac syndrome. Reverse transcription of roughly 0.5 to 1 ug RNA was performed with random hexamers. TCRdb independently ran MiXCR on the immunoSEQ multiplex PCR reads; one entry per CDR3 protein. The table lists 210,000 or so distinct CDR3 sequences, about 94% of them singletons. Sequencing was carried out using CD8+ T cells from PBMCs. These receptors were obtained from a human donor with multiple sclerosis.

The chain joins TRBV5-1 to TRBJ1-1; no reliable D call. The CDR3 is 14 residues long. Deletions cut 2 bases from V and 0 bases from J, with 8 bases between. The germline V gene has CDR1 SGHRS and CDR2 YFSETQ. CDR3: CASSLSQLNTEAFF. CDR3 nucleotides: TGCGCCAGCAGCTTATCCCAATTGAACACTGAAGCTTTCTTT. Together with reference TRBV5-1 and TRBJ1-1, the CDR3 gives the full variable domain: KAGVTQTPRYLIKTRGQQVTLSCSPISGHRSVSWYQQTPGQGLQFLFEYFSETQRNKGNFPGRFSGRQFSNSRSEMNVSTLELGDSALYLCASSLSQLNTEAFFGQGTRLTVV.

This clonotype came up once. The chain carries TRBV5-6 and TRBJ1-4; D ambiguous. This CDR3 spans 13 amino acids. The ends were cut back, 2 bases at V and 12 bases at J, with 14 bases in the middle. CDR1 is SGHDT, CDR2 YYEEEE, per germline. CDR3 residues: CASSLRPSLELFF. The DNA of the CDR3 is TGTGCCAGCAGCTTAAGACCGTCTTTAGAACTGTTTTTT.

The V call is TRBV4-3, the J call TRBJ2-1; 9 nucleotides line up with TRBD2. The V gene's germline CDR1 is LGHNA and CDR2 YSLEER. V shed 3 bases and J 2 bases; nucleotides not matched to a gene: 2. The CDR3 spans 15 residues. CDR3 in DNA: TGCGCCAGCAGCCATTCTAGCGGGGCCTACAATGAGCAGTTCTTC. This gives the protein CASSHSSGAYNEQFF.

This CDR3 reads CASSVGDGDTQYF. The CDR3, as DNA: TGTGCCAGCAGTGTAGGGGACGGAGATACGCAGTATTTT. The chain has TRBV25-1 and TRBJ2-3; D may be TRBD1 or TRBD2 (5 bases each). Germline V lookup: CDR1 MGHDK, CDR2 SYGVNS. The CDR3 is made up of 13 amino acids. V was shortened by 4 bases and J by 5 bases, with 10 bases between the two germline ends. Using reference TRBV25-1 and TRBJ2-3 for the parts outside the CDR3, the full variable domain is EADIYQTPRYLVIGTGKKITLECSQTMGHDKMYWYQQDPGMELHLIHYSYGVNSTEKGDLSSESTVSRIRTEHFPLTLESARPSHTSQYLCASSVGDGDTQYFGPGTRLTVL.

V is TRBV6-5 and J is TRBJ1-5; the match to TRBD1 covers 7 bases. The germline V gene has CDR1 MNHEY and CDR2 SVGAGI. This CDR3 region has 15 residues. The V and J ends lost 5 bases and 4 bases, in that order; junction bases with no gene match: 8. The CDR3 DNA reads as TGTGCCAGCAGTGGCTCCAGGGGGAAAAATCAGCCCCAGCATTTT. The encoded protein is CASSGSRGKNQPQHF.

This clonotype was seen a handful of times. The V and J genes are TRBV7-8 and TRBJ2-1; D might be TRBD1 or TRBD2, each matching 5 bases. Germline CDR1 and CDR2: SGHVS and FQNEAQ. Trimming took 2 bases from V and 5 from J, leaving 16 bases between them. The CDR3 length is 16 residues. CDR3 coding DNA: TGTGCCAGCAGCTTACGTCGGGCAGGGACCGACAATGAGCAGTTCTTC. Encoded protein: CASSLRRAGTDNEQFF. Using reference TRBV7-8 and TRBJ2-1 for the parts outside the CDR3, the full variable domain is GAGVSQSPRYKVAKRGQDVALRCDPISGHVSLFWYQQALGQGPEFLTYFQNEAQLDKSGLPSDRFFAERPEGSVSTLKIQRTQQEDSAVYLCASSLRRAGTDNEQFFGPGTRLTVL.

This clonotype has more than one count but fewer than ten. The chain has TRBV13 and TRBJ2-7; TRBD1 matches at 9 bases. The CDR3 is 15 amino acids. Germline-derived CDR1 and CDR2 are PRHDT and FYEKMQ (reference sequence). V shed 1 base and J 4 bases; nucleotides not matched to a gene: 5. DNA for the CDR3: TGTGCCAGCAGCTTAGATGGACAGGGGAATTACGAGCAGTACTTC. This sequence encodes CASSLDGQGNYEQYF.

The V and J genes are TRBV7-8 and TRBJ2-3; D is ambiguous. The CDR3 has 16 residues. The V end was cut by 5 bases, the J end by 0 bases, with 15 bases between. Germline V CDR1 and CDR2: SGHVS, FQNEAQ. The DNA for the CDR3 is TGTGCCAGCAGCCACTGGACGGAAACTAGCACAGATACGCAGTATTTT. Translation: CASSHWTETSTDTQYF. The full variable domain, in which reference TRBV7-8 and TRBJ2-3 provide the parts outside the CDR3, is GAGVSQSPRYKVAKRGQDVALRCDPISGHVSLFWYQQALGQGPEFLTYFQNEAQLDKSGLPSDRFFAERPEGSVSTLKIQRTQQEDSAVYLCASSHWTETSTDTQYFGPGTRLTVL.

The gene calls are TRBV5-4 and TRBJ2-4, with 16 bases matching TRBD2. Looked up from germline, CDR1 is SGHNT and CDR2 is YYREEE (reference sequence). The V segment lost 2 bases and the J segment 0 bases; nucleotides outside the gene matches: 5. The CDR3 consists of 19 residues. The CDR3 bases are TGTGCCAGCAGCTTTTTAGGGACTAGCGGGGGGGCAGCCAAAAACATTCAGTACTTC. Translated, it gives CASSFLGTSGGAAKNIQYF. Based on the CDR3 plus reference TRBV5-4 and TRBJ2-4, the full variable domain is ETGVTQSPTHLIKTRGQQVTLRCSSQSGHNTVSWYQQALGQGPQFIFQYYREEENGRGNFPPRFSGLQFPNYSSELNVNALELDDSALYLCASSFLGTSGGAAKNIQYFGAGTRLSVL.

In its sample, this clonotype was seen once. The chain links TRBV6-5 to TRBJ2-1; 10 nucleotides line up with TRBD2. The CDR3 runs to 15 residues. Germline assignment: CDR1 MNHEY and CDR2 SVGAGI. The J segment lost 5 bases and the V segment lost 3 bases, leaving 4 bases of the junction unmatched. CDR3 bases: TGTGCCAGCAGTTATAGTAGCGGGGGGCACAATGAGCAGTTCTTC. Residues: CASSYSSGGHNEQFF.

The CDR3 DNA reads TGTGCCAGCAGCCCAGAGGGAACAGGGTGGACGAACACTGAAGCTTTCTTT. Translation: CASSPEGTGWTNTEAFF. The J gene is TRBJ1-1, the V gene TRBV7-9; the D gene is possibly TRBD1 (6 bases). Germline V gives CDR1 SEHNR, CDR2 FQNEAQ (reference sequence). V lost 5 bases and J lost 1, with 20 bases in between. This CDR3 is 17 amino acids long.

The chain has TRBV7-3 and TRBJ2-1, with D unclear. The CDR3 is 17 amino acids. Germline loops: CDR1 SGHTA, CDR2 FQGTGA. Trimming stripped 5 bases from V and 0 bases from J, with 17 bases between. For the CDR3, the DNA is TGTGCCAGCAGCCACGATGTTCTCAAGAGCTCCTACAATGAGCAGTTCTTC. As protein: CASSHDVLKSSYNEQFF.

The chain combines TRBV19 with TRBJ1-2, with TRBD1 matching over 11 bases. With V trimmed by 3 bases and J by 8 bases, 8 bases remained unmatched. CDR3 length: 15 amino acids. The germline gives CDR1 LNHDA, CDR2 SQIVND (reference sequence). The CDR3, as DNA: TGTGCCAGTAGTATTTACGGGGGACAGGGGGGAGGCTACACCTTC. This encodes CASSIYGGQGGGYTF.

The chain recombines TRBV7-3 with TRBJ1-1, with no clear D. V gave up 3 bases and J gave up 2 bases, with 7 bases separating them. The CDR3 has 13 amino acids. Germline V lookup: CDR1 SGHTA, CDR2 FQGTGA. CDR3 coding DNA: TGTGCCAGCAGCTTTGACATCAACACTGAAGCTTTCTTT. Amino acids: CASSFDINTEAFF.

The chain combines TRBV7-9 with TRBJ2-1; 7 bases line up with TRBD1. The J segment lost 8 bases and the V segment lost 5 bases, leaving 9 bases of the junction unmatched. The CDR3 runs 14 residues. From germline, CDR1 is SEHNR and CDR2 FQNEAQ (reference sequence). The CDR3 DNA reads as TGTGCCAGCAGCAAACAGGGGTATATCGATGAGCAGTTCTTC. Translation gives CASSKQGYIDEQFF.

The CDR3, as DNA: TGTGCCAGCAGCCTGACAGTACCGTCTATCTCTACCGGGGAGCTGTTTTTT. This codes for CASSLTVPSISTGELFF. This sequence joins TRBV6-1 and TRBJ2-2, with a weak D call TRBD1 (5 bases). This CDR3 contains 17 residues. Looked up from germline, CDR1 is MNHNS and CDR2 is SASEGT. The V gene lost 6 bases and the J gene lost 5 bases, with 22 bases spanning the gap.

The chain is built from TRBV25-1 and TRBJ2-3; D is ambiguous. Germline V lookup: CDR1 MGHDK, CDR2 SYGVNS. The CDR3 sequence is 14 residues long. The V end lost 1 base, the J end lost 0 bases, and 5 bases lay between the germline ends. The CDR3 loop reads CASSEFQSTDTQYF. In DNA form, the CDR3 reads TGTGCCAGCAGTGAATTTCAGAGCACAGATACGCAGTATTTT.

The V call is TRBV18, the J call TRBJ2-2; no clear D gene. V shed 4 bases and J shed 5 bases, with 11 bases lying between them. The CDR3 runs 14 residues. In germline, CDR1 is KGHSH, CDR2 LQKENI. CDR3 sequence: CASSLERLTGELFF. Here the CDR3 DNA reads TGTGCCAGCTCACTTGAGAGGCTTACCGGGGAGCTGTTTTTT.

The rearrangement joins TRBV5-4 to TRBJ2-1, with D possibly matching TRBD2 (5 bases). The germline V and J ends were trimmed by 4 bases and 8 bases, with 19 bases remaining between them. The CDR3 covers 15 residues. Germline CDR1 and CDR2: SGHNT and YYREEE (reference sequence). The CDR3 DNA reads TGTGCCAGCAGCCCGCCGAAACTCTCCGGGGATGAGCAGTTCTTC. It is translated as CASSPPKLSGDEQFF. Using reference TRBV5-4 and TRBJ2-1 for the parts outside the CDR3, the full variable domain is ETGVTQSPTHLIKTRGQQVTLRCSSQSGHNTVSWYQQALGQGPQFIFQYYREEENGRGNFPPRFSGLQFPNYSSELNVNALELDDSALYLCASSPPKLSGDEQFFGPGTRLTVL.